Reported below is one T cell receptor beta chain. The data derive from a study of cytomegalovirus exposure and HLA in healthy donors. Overall study: An early data release held tens of millions of unique TCRs from HLA-typed donors.

The PCR made use of 60 Vbeta and 13 Jbeta primers. TCRdb's copy holds only in-frame clones and misses some; the assay was immunoSEQ multiplex PCR. This sample carries 200,000 to 250,000 clones, 85% to 90% of them seen once, and the ten largest clones take 1% to 1.5%. CDR3 length equals 15 residues. V was pared by 6 bases and J by 6 bases, with 7 bases of the junction left unmatched. Germline V gene data show CDR1 as MNHEY and CDR2 as SVGAGI. The source of this sequence is a human donor in good health. This rearrangement joins TRBV6-5 to TRBJ2-1; 11 bases line up with TRBD2. The sequencing input was PBMCs. Here the CDR3 DNA reads TGTGCCAGCAGACGTAGCGGGAGGGCCTCCAATGAGCAGTTCTTC. Its translation: CASRRSGRASNEQFF.